The entry that follows covers one T cell receptor (beta chain) sequence. Antigen specificity is unknown. The data derive from a study of T cell repertoires in cytomegalovirus infection. On the study more broadly: Both CMV infection and a matching HLA type were indicated by public TCR beta signatures.

Overall study results and limits: Summed public TCR beta family frequency identified CMV carriers bearing the relevant HLA. The ex vivo response was dominated by HLA-C-restricted CMV-specific TCR beta clonotypes.

TCRdb ran MiXCR on the reads and lists one entry per CDR3 protein. The data contain 400,000 to 550,000 distinct CDR3 sequences, roughly 10% of them seen just once; the ten biggest clones take up 10%. This sequence was found in a human donor in good health (CMV status not recorded). Some clones in this sample may be carry-over from other donors' samples. The material sequenced was PBMCs.

The CDR3 sequence is CASSQGYYTGELFF. CDR3 DNA sequence: TGTGCCAGCAGCCAAGGGTATTACACCGGGGAGCTGTTTTTT. The V call is TRBV14, the J call TRBJ2-2; D gene unclear. The CDR3 has 14 amino acids. Germline CDR1 is SGHDN and CDR2 is FVKESK. Trimming removed 1 base from V and 3 bases from J, with 6 bases in between.